This T cell receptor beta chain is from a study of response to subunit inactivated influenza vaccine (dated by TCRdb to between 2018 and 2020). The study in broad terms: The study used deep quantitative T cell receptor repertoire profiling to track responses to a trivalent subunit inactivated influenza vaccine.

The library came from RT-PCR. TCRdb shows the sequencer as Illumina HiSeq 2500. TCRdb cleaned the public reads at Q25 with fastp, built clones with MiXCR and kept in-frame beta chains. All rows with the same CDR3 protein become a single entry with the most common DNA and genes. This sample holds about 480,000 distinct CDR3 sequences; roughly 9.7% were observed only once. Together, the top ten hold 12% of the sample. In light of the paper, this sample's time point label describes: more than 35 days after influenza vaccine administration. Overall study outcomes, separate from this receptor: It was suggested by the authors that each seasonal influenza vaccination may recruit only a limited number of new T cells.

Germline trimming amounts to 6 bases on V and 4 bases on J, with 14 as the count of junction bases outside the gene matches. From the cysteine through the phenylalanine, the CDR3 covers 16 amino acids. The read is trimmed to its CDR3 DNA, 48 bases read in frame from base 1. The germline V gene encodes CDR1 DFQATT and CDR2 SNEGSKA (reference sequence). In its sample, this clonotype was seen a few times. No antigen is known for it. No base-level quality is on record; no much larger clone is a single base apart. This sequence originates from a man aged 50-59 years who received an inactivated influenza vaccine. Donor details come from another sample of the same person, matched by shared clones. Rearrangement joined TRBV20-1 to TRBJ2-5; 10 of the junction bases match TRBD1. Sequencing was performed on PBMCs from blood, taken 35 to 45 days after vaccination. The DNA sequence is given as TGCAGTGCGCCTCCTTACGTGACAGGGGGCCCAGAGACCCAGTACTTC. This sequence encodes CSAPPYVTGGPETQYF.